This T cell receptor (beta chain) was sequenced in a study of blood T cells in healthy people across ages. The study, taken as a whole, reports: Diversity of TCR beta correlated strongly with naive T cell percentage.

This clonotype came up many times. Its antigen remains unidentified. The CDR3 has 15 residues. CDR1 is MGHRA, CDR2 YSYEKL, per germline. The V segment lost 5 bases and the J segment 7 bases; nucleotides outside the gene matches: 11. A second PCR, run for 7 to 11 cycles, used a sample-barcoded 5' primer plus a J-beta primer mix. Researchers report that a template-switch adaptor with 12 random nucleotides tagged each cDNA molecule. TCRdb re-called the 5' RACE reads with MiXCR, one entry per CDR3 protein. Here the sample spans 850,000 to 1,100,000 distinct CDR3 sequences, 35% to 45% being singletons. Specimen: blood. This sequence joins TRBV4-1 and TRBJ2-1, with 7 bases lining up with TRBD1. The clonotype was recovered from a man aged 18 to 29 in good health. CDR3 DNA sequence: TGCGCCAGCAGCTACCGGGACAGTGTAGAAAATGAGCAGTTCTTC. Its translation is CASSYRDSVENEQFF.